Listed here are 29 T cell receptor beta chains from one sample, sequenced in a study of cytomegalovirus exposure and HLA in healthy donors. Use of 60 Vbeta and 13 Jbeta primers characterized the PCR. Generated by immunoSEQ multiplex PCR, the TCRdb table keeps only in-frame clones and is missing some. The profile shows around 190,000 clones, 70% to 75% of them singletons. The sequenced sample consisted of PBMCs. These receptors came from a woman between 25 and 40 years old in good health and CMV-seropositive.

V usage is TRBV6-4 and J usage is TRBJ2-1, with 9 bases aligning to TRBD1. The V gene's germline CDR1 is MRHNA and CDR2 SNTAGT. This CDR3 is 18 amino acids long. With 0 bases clipped from V and 0 bases from J, the junction kept 6 bases outside the gene matches. Here the CDR3 DNA reads TGTGCCAGCAGTGACTCGGTTCACAGGGGGCTCTCCTACAATGAGCAGTTCTTC. It yields the protein CASSDSVHRGLSYNEQFF.

The chain has TRBV7-9 and TRBJ2-7, with D perhaps TRBD2 (6 bases). This CDR3 comprises 14 residues. Deletions cut 1 base from V and 0 bases from J, with 7 bases between. Per germline, CDR1 SEHNR and CDR2 FQNEAQ (reference sequence). In DNA form, the CDR3 reads TGTGCCAGCAGCTTAGACGGGGGCTCCTACGAGCAGTACTTC. Amino acids: CASSLDGGSYEQYF.

CDR3 sequence reads: CSVEDPLSYNEQFF. The CDR3 DNA sequence: TGCAGCGTTGAAGATCCTTTATCCTACAATGAGCAGTTCTTC. V gene TRBV29-1 combines with J gene TRBJ2-1; no firm D call. This CDR3 spans 14 amino acids. Trimming stripped 0 bases from V and 1 base from J, with 7 bases between. Germline loops: CDR1 SQVTM, CDR2 ANQGSEA.

The chain uses TRBV18 and TRBJ2-3; 9 nucleotides agree with TRBD2. The V gene's germline CDR1 is KGHSH and CDR2 LQKENI. With V trimmed by 3 bases and J by 0 bases, 4 bases remained unmatched. The length of the CDR3 is 16 residues. In DNA form, the CDR3 reads TGTGCCAGCTCACCGGTCCTAGCGGGAAGCACAGATACGCAGTATTTT. It is translated as CASSPVLAGSTDTQYF.

The chain carries TRBV7-6 and TRBJ2-7, with 11 bases fitting TRBD2. The CDR3 covers 15 residues. V shed 5 bases and J 4 bases; nucleotides not matched to a gene: 7. The V gene's germline CDR1 is SGHVS and CDR2 FNYEAQ. As DNA, the CDR3 is TGTGCCAGCAGCCCTACTAGCGGGAGTGGGTACGAGCAGTACTTC. The encoded protein is CASSPTSGSGYEQYF.

The rearrangement links TRBV5-4 to TRBJ2-3; TRBD2 might be the D (5 bases). Germline V gene lookup returns CDR1 SGHNT and CDR2 YYREEE (reference sequence). With 4 bases removed from V and 3 bases from J, the gap between germline ends came to 15 bases. This CDR3 region has 15 residues. CDR3 residues: CASSLNRGSTDTQYF. The CDR3 region has the DNA TGTGCCAGCAGCCTCAACCGGGGTAGTACAGATACGCAGTATTTT.

This clone appeared a few times. V and J are TRBV11-2 and TRBJ2-7; D gene ambiguous. Trimming pared 6 bases from V and 2 bases from J, leaving 8 bases between. Germline V gene data show CDR1 as SGHAT and CDR2 as FQNNGV. The CDR3 loop spans 12 amino acids. The CDR3 region is CASRTGPYEQYF. Here the CDR3 DNA reads TGTGCCAGCAGGACGGGTCCCTACGAGCAGTACTTC. Using reference TRBV11-2 and TRBJ2-7 for the parts outside the CDR3, the full variable domain is EAGVAQSPRYKIIEKRQSVAFWCNPISGHATLYWYQQILGQGPKLLIQFQNNGVVDDSQLPKDRFSAERLKGVDSTLKIQPAKLEDSAVYLCASRTGPYEQYFGPGTRLTVT.

The V gene is TRBV27, the J gene TRBJ1-1, with TRBD1 matching over 9 bases. Germline CDR1 reads MNHEY; CDR2 reads SMNVEV (reference sequence). The CDR3 runs 13 residues. Unmatched junction bases numbered 2, after V lost 4 bases and J lost 5 bases. The CDR3 here is CASSYGTGTEAFF. As DNA, the CDR3 is TGTGCCAGCAGTTACGGGACAGGGACTGAAGCTTTCTTT.

This clone has only a few counts. The genes are TRBV28 and TRBJ1-6; D gene unclear. Looked up from germline, CDR1 is MDHEN and CDR2 is SYDVKM. Trimming pared 3 bases from V and 7 bases from J, leaving 10 bases between. CDR3 length: 14 residues. CDR3 DNA: TGTGCCAGCAGTTTTCAGTGGGCAAATTCACCCCTCCACTTT. This sequence encodes CASSFQWANSPLHF. Supplemented by reference TRBV28 and TRBJ1-6, the full variable domain reads DVKVTQSSRYLVKRTGEKVFLECVQDMDHENMFWYRQDPGLGLRLIYFSYDVKMKEKGDIPEGYSVSREKKERFSLILESASTNQTSMYLCASSFQWANSPLHFGNGTRLTVT.

This clone occurred a few times. CDR3 DNA sequence: TGTGCCAGCAGCTTCCCGGGACTTAACACCGGGGAGCTGTTTTTT. Residues: CASSFPGLNTGELFF. The chain has TRBV7-9 and TRBJ2-2, with a tentative D call TRBD2 (6 bases). Germline V lookup: CDR1 SEHNR, CDR2 FQNEAQ (reference sequence). V lost 3 bases, J lost 2 bases, and 10 bases lay in between. The CDR3 runs to 15 residues.

The V and J genes are TRBV2 and TRBJ2-1; 15 nucleotides match TRBD2. V shed 6 bases, J shed 7 bases, and the junction held 1 base outside the gene matches. CDR1 and CDR2 from the germline V gene are SNHLY and FYNNEI. CDR3 length equals 14 residues. CDR3 coding DNA: TGTGCCAGCAGGGGGACTAGCGGGGGGAATGAGCAGTTCTTC. It codes for CASRGTSGGNEQFF.

The chain employs TRBV4-2 and TRBJ2-1, with D hard to call. Germline loops: CDR1 LGHNA, CDR2 YNFKEQ. V shed 4 bases and J shed 5 bases, with 18 bases lying between them. This CDR3 region has 16 residues. The CDR3: CASSLGGPNSNNEQFF. The CDR3 DNA reads as TGTGCCAGCAGCCTCGGCGGTCCCAATTCTAACAATGAGCAGTTCTTC.

This sequence joins TRBV7-9 and TRBJ2-5; TRBD1 matches 7 bases. CDR1 and CDR2 from the germline V gene are SEHNR and FQNEAQ (reference sequence). This CDR3 contains 14 residues. V shed 5 bases and J 1 base; nucleotides not matched to a gene: 4. This CDR3 reads CASSMTGTQETQYF. DNA of the CDR3: TGTGCCAGCAGCATGACAGGGACCCAAGAGACCCAGTACTTC.

The chain carries TRBV28 and TRBJ2-6, with D possibly TRBD2 on 6 matching bases. Trimming left V 3 bases short and J 0 bases short, with 12 bases between. Looked up from germline, CDR1 is MDHEN and CDR2 is SYDVKM. The CDR3 is 17 residues long. CDR3 sequence: CASSFPAGPSGANVLTF. The DNA of the CDR3 is TGTGCCAGCAGTTTTCCGGCGGGACCCTCTGGGGCCAACGTCCTGACTTTC.

The chain recombines TRBV28 with TRBJ1-4; maybe TRBD1 (6 bases). The CDR3 spans 14 residues. V gave up 4 bases and J gave up 2 bases, with 8 bases separating them. CDR1 and CDR2 from the germline V gene are MDHEN and SYDVKM. The CDR3 DNA follows: TGTGCCAGCAGTTCGACAGGTACTAATGAAAAACTGTTTTTT. This encodes CASSSTGTNEKLFF.

The chain is built from TRBV19 and TRBJ2-5, with D possibly TRBD2 on 5 matching bases. The J call is in doubt because the DNA end fits TRBJ2-7 better. The CDR3 length is 14 residues. Germline loops: CDR1 LNHDA, CDR2 SQIVND (reference sequence). The CDR3 reads CASSIGNREDEQYF. CDR3 DNA: TGTGCCAGTAGTATAGGGAACCGGGAAGACGAGCAGTACTTC.

In regard to this clone: Relative to the germline gene, one junction end is altered; a read error may explain this. The V gene is TRBV7-9, the J gene TRBJ1-4, with D possibly TRBD1 on 6 matching bases. Germline-derived CDR1 and CDR2 are SEHNR and FQNEAQ (reference sequence). The CDR3 covers 15 residues. The CDR3 sequence is CSSSPGSRGDEKLFF. As DNA, the CDR3 is TGTTCCAGCAGCCCGGGGTCCAGGGGTGATGAAAAACTGTTTTTT.

This clone was seen only a few times. This rearrangement joins TRBV6-1 to TRBJ1-5, with D perhaps matching TRBD1 (6 bases). V dropped 4 bases and J dropped 9 bases, with 16 bases sitting between them. CDR3 length: 14 residues. The germline gives CDR1 MNHNS, CDR2 SASEGT. Here the CDR3 reads CASSVRTVEAPQHF. In nucleotides, the CDR3 is TGTGCCAGCAGTGTAAGGACAGTGGAAGCGCCCCAGCATTTT.

The rearrangement links TRBV7-2 to TRBJ2-2; weak D call: TRBD2 (5 bases). The germline V gene encodes CDR1 SGHTA and CDR2 FQGNSA. CDR3 length: 12 residues. V was pared by 3 bases and J by 6 bases, with 5 bases between. CDR3 sequence: CASSLRAGELFF. Here the CDR3 DNA reads TGTGCCAGCAGCTTGAGGGCCGGGGAGCTGTTTTTT.

The chain recombines TRBV5-1 with TRBJ2-3; D uncertain. Germline CDR1 is SGHRS and CDR2 is YFSETQ. The CDR3 sequence is 13 residues long. Deletions cut 0 bases from V and 6 bases from J, with 8 bases between. The DNA for the CDR3 is TGCGCCAGCAGCTTGGCCGAGAGTGATACGCAGTATTTT. Its translation is CASSLAESDTQYF.

The chain is built from TRBV21-1 and TRBJ1-4; the table's TRBD1 call for D was not verified on the DNA. TRBV21-1 is assigned pseudogene status. This CDR3 is 13 amino acids long. CDR3 sequence (DNA): TGTGCCAGCAGGGGGCCCTCTTATGAAAAACTGTTTTTT. Protein: CASRGPSYEKLFF.

The chain uses TRBV7-2 and TRBJ2-1, with D maybe TRBD1 (5 bases). The V end was cut by 7 bases, the J end by 8 bases, with 9 bases between. The V gene's germline CDR1 is SGHTA and CDR2 FQGNSA. The CDR3 sequence is 11 residues long. CDR3 in DNA: TGTGCCAGCACTATAGGGGATGAGCAGTTCTTC. It encodes CASTIGDEQFF.

The chain has TRBV11-2 and TRBJ2-7, with 11 bases that match TRBD2. V was pared by 1 base and J by 4 bases, with 3 bases of the junction left unmatched. Germline loops: CDR1 SGHAT, CDR2 FQNNGV. The CDR3 extends over 15 amino acids. The CDR3 sequence: CASSLGTSGYYEQYF. In nucleotides, the CDR3 is TGTGCCAGCAGCTTAGGGACTAGCGGGTATTACGAGCAGTACTTC.

The chain employs TRBV11-2 and TRBJ2-1; tentatively, D is TRBD2 (5 bases). This CDR3 has 15 amino acids. The V end was cut by 4 bases, the J end by 0 bases, with 10 bases between. Germline values: CDR1 SGHAT, CDR2 FQNNGV. CDR3 loop: CASSSAVDSYNEQFF. For the CDR3, the DNA is TGTGCCAGCAGCTCAGCGGTGGACTCCTACAATGAGCAGTTCTTC.

The J gene is TRBJ2-1, the V gene TRBV7-2; TRBD2 matches 10 bases. Germline CDR1 and CDR2: SGHTA and FQGNSA. The trim removed 1 base at V and 7 bases at J, leaving 4 bases unmatched. The CDR3 runs 15 residues. The CDR3: CASSLVLAGVNEQFF. The CDR3, as DNA: TGTGCCAGCAGCTTAGTCCTAGCGGGAGTAAATGAGCAGTTCTTC.

The chain recombines TRBV2 with TRBJ2-2, with TRBD1 as a possible D gene (5 bases). Trimming cost V 4 bases and J 7 bases, with 10 bases left between them. CDR3 length: 13 residues. CDR1 and CDR2 from the germline V gene are SNHLY and FYNNEI. The CDR3 nucleotides are TGTGCCAGCAGTGCCCAGGGCTTCGGGGAGCTGTTTTTT. Its translation: CASSAQGFGELFF.

J is TRBJ2-1 and V is TRBV5-1, with D perhaps matching TRBD2 (6 bases). Germline loops: CDR1 SGHRS, CDR2 YFSETQ. The CDR3 is 15 amino acids. The V end was cut by 2 bases, the J end by 2 bases, with 11 bases between. The CDR3 DNA reads as TGCGCCAGCAGCTTTTGGGGAGGCACCTACAATGAGCAGTTCTTC. This codes for CASSFWGGTYNEQFF. Full variable domain (missing parts from reference TRBV5-1 and TRBJ2-1): KAGVTQTPRYLIKTRGQQVTLSCSPISGHRSVSWYQQTPGQGLQFLFEYFSETQRNKGNFPGRFSGRQFSNSRSEMNVSTLELGDSALYLCASSFWGGTYNEQFFGPGTRLTVL.

This chain uses TRBV11-3 with TRBJ2-5; no definite D call. Germline lookup yields CDR1 SGHNT and CDR2 YENEEA. V lost 1 base and J 0 bases, leaving 3 bases between the germline ends. CDR3 length equals 13 residues. This CDR3 is CASSLAHQETQYF. The DNA for the CDR3 is TGTGCCAGCAGCTTAGCTCACCAAGAGACCCAGTACTTC.

This rearrangement joins TRBV4-1 to TRBJ1-2; TRBD1 is a possible D gene (6 bases). The CDR3 extends over 13 amino acids. V was clipped by 4 bases and J by 2 bases, with 8 bases between them. CDR1 MGHRA and CDR2 YSYEKL come from the germline V gene. The CDR3 region is CASSRQGNYGYTF. The CDR3 coding sequence is TGCGCCAGCAGCCGGCAGGGGAACTATGGCTACACCTTC.